One TCR beta chain is described in this entry. The antigen it recognizes is unknown. No base qualities exist here, and no much larger clone lies one base off it. Library creation used the immunoSEQ multiplex PCR assay. TCRdb holds this immuneACCESS table with in-frame rearrangements only. Some clones are missing; in checked studies, unresolved V genes explain under half, and the rest has no known cause. This sample comprises 130,000 to 150,000 clones, 85% to 95% of them detected only once. 12% to 15% of the sample lies in the top ten. The data stem from a study of control samples from healthy donors and cancer patients (dated by TCRdb to about 2020). According to the germline V gene (reference sequence), CDR1 reads LNHDA and CDR2 reads SQIVND. The trim is 3 bases for V and 3 bases for J, with a gap of 12 bases between the germline ends. From cysteine to phenylalanine, the CDR3 is 16 amino acids long. Only CDR3 DNA remains: 48 bases, in frame from the first base.

Source material: PBMCs. This TCR was sampled from a man aged 60 to 75 with colorectal cancer. The chain uses TRBV19 and TRBJ1-6; TRBD1 is possibly the D segment (5 matching bases). The sequence in DNA is TGTGCCAGTAGTATGAGGCCGGGGGACTATAATTCACCCCTCCACTTT. The encoded protein is CASSMRPGDYNSPLHF.